Each of the 6 T cell receptor beta chains below was sequenced from the same sample in a study of early T cells in non-severe SARS-CoV-2 infection. A single record per CDR3 protein comes from TCRdb applying MiXCR to the 5' RACE reads. Among some 66,000 distinct CDR3 sequences listed, about 12% were seen once. Sequencing used whole blood. Receptors were obtained from an adult who was a healthcare worker with PCR-confirmed SARS-CoV-2 infection or an uninfected control (not recorded which).

This clonotype was picked up many times. V usage is TRBV20-1 and J usage is TRBJ2-1; D may correspond to TRBD1 or TRBD2 (6 bases each). V lost 0 bases and J 6 bases, leaving 15 bases between the germline ends. This CDR3 comprises 15 residues. CDR1 DFQATT and CDR2 SNEGSKA come from the germline V gene (reference sequence). CDR3 sequence reads: CSARDQGTALNEQFF. The CDR3 nucleotides are TGCAGTGCTAGAGATCAGGGGACTGCTCTCAATGAGCAGTTCTTC.

This clonotype was recorded a few times. The chain uses TRBV7-2 and TRBJ2-7; 10 bases align to TRBD2. Germline V CDR1 and CDR2: SGHTA, FQGNSA. There are 14 residues in the CDR3. Trimming took 2 bases from V and 7 from J; bases not matched to a gene: 5. The CDR3 region has the DNA TGTGCCAGCAGCTTACTAGCGGGAGTGACTGAGCAGTACTTC. Amino acids: CASSLLAGVTEQYF.

This clonotype was counted at least ten times. The gene calls are TRBV7-8 and TRBJ2-7; 7 bases fit TRBD1. The V gene end was trimmed by 5 bases and the J gene end by 5 bases; junction bases not matched to a gene: 12. The germline CDR1 and CDR2 sequences are SGHVS and FQNEAQ. This CDR3 region has 15 residues. CDR3 sequence: CASSIRQGPSNEQYF. The CDR3, as DNA: TGTGCCAGCAGCATCCGACAGGGTCCCAGCAACGAGCAGTACTTC.

This clonotype appeared a few times. The chain carries TRBV20-1 and TRBJ2-2, with D perhaps matching TRBD1 or TRBD2 (5 bases each). CDR3 length: 14 amino acids. The V gene's germline CDR1 is DFQATT and CDR2 SNEGSKA (reference sequence). Trimming removed 3 bases from V and 5 bases from J, with 13 bases in between. The CDR3 DNA sequence: TGCAGTGCTAGTAGGCTTTGGGGGACCGGGGAGCTGTTTTTT. The encoded protein is CSASRLWGTGELFF.

This clonotype was seen a handful of times. This chain connects TRBV12-3 or TRBV12-4 to TRBJ2-1; D is possibly TRBD2 (7 bases). The CDR3 contains 16 residues. V gave up 7 bases and J gave up 0 bases, with 16 bases separating them. CDR3 protein: CASTGGGLLSYNEQFF. CDR3 coding DNA: TGTGCCAGCACGGGGGGCGGGCTCCTCTCCTACAATGAGCAGTTCTTC.

This clonotype was observed a handful of times. The chain is built from TRBV5-1 and TRBJ1-3, with D perhaps TRBD1 (6 bases). The CDR3 has 19 amino acids. Per germline, CDR1 SGHRS and CDR2 YFSETQ. Trimming removed 2 bases at V and 0 bases at J, with 21 bases between. The chain's CDR3 is CASSLLPADSFISGNTIYF. The CDR3 coding sequence is TGCGCCAGCAGCTTACTACCGGCGGACAGCTTTATCTCTGGAAACACCATATATTTT.